The T cell receptor (beta chain) under discussion was sequenced for a study of blood T cell repertoires in COVID-19. During active infection, Seattle patients enrolled and were then monitored through disease. This clone was picked up a small number of times. Germline trimming cut 2 bases from V and 0 bases from J; bases unmatched to any gene: 4. The length of the CDR3 is 15 residues. Germline-derived CDR1 and CDR2 are MNHEY and SMNVEV (reference sequence). Clones were read by immunoSEQ multiplex PCR, and TCRdb kept only the in-frame ones, dropping some. The repertoire includes around 100,000 clones, around 90% of them detected once, and 6.7% sits in the top ten.

This chain links TRBV27 with TRBJ2-7; TRBD1 agrees at 7 bases. The sequencing sample was made of peripheral blood. The receptor's source is a man aged 18 to 29 with COVID-19, enrolled during active disease. In DNA, the CDR3 is TGTGCCAGCAGTTTAGGACAGGCAAGCTCCTACGAGCAGTACTTC. Its translation: CASSLGQASSYEQYF.